These 17 T cell receptor beta chains were sequenced from one sample in a study of OX40 agonist ivuxolimab in advanced cancers. The assay was immunoSEQ multiplex PCR, and TCRdb's table has in-frame clones only and misses some. The sample contains approximately 69,000 clones, 85% of which appear only once. Material: CD4+ or CD8+ T cells sorted from blood, obtained in a trial of the OX40 agonist ivuxolimab. The receptors derive from an adult with an advanced solid tumor such as melanoma, head and neck, liver or kidney cancer.

This clone was detected only a few times. The chain uses TRBV19 and TRBJ2-6; D is undetermined. The CDR3 has 15 residues. Germline CDR1 and CDR2: LNHDA and SQIVND (reference sequence). V was clipped by 3 bases and J by 1 base, with 7 bases between them. The CDR3, as DNA: TGTGCCAGTAGTATGGGTGCATCTGGGGCCAACGTCCTGACTTTC. Translation gives CASSMGASGANVLTF. Combining the CDR3 with reference TRBV19 and TRBJ2-6 gives the whole variable domain DGGITQSPKYLFRKEGQNVTLSCEQNLNHDAMYWYRQDPGQGLRLIYYSQIVNDFQKGDIAEGYSVSREKKESFPLTVTSAQKNPTAFYLCASSMGASGANVLTFGAGSRLTVL.

This sequence joins TRBV4-3 and TRBJ2-1; D gene unclear. Germline CDR1 LGHNA, CDR2 YSLEER. The CDR3 length is 15 residues. V was cut by 1 base and J by 5 bases, with 12 bases left in between. The CDR3 DNA is TGCGCCAGCAGCCAAGTCTCTAGGAACCACAATGAGCAGTTCTTC. It translates to CASSQVSRNHNEQFF.

This rearrangement joins TRBV10-2 to TRBJ1-5; D ambiguous. Germline CDR1 reads WSHSY; CDR2 reads SAAADI. Trimming left V 5 bases short and J 5 bases short, with 13 bases between. The CDR3 contains 14 residues. The CDR3 loop reads CASSLMGGDQPQHF. CDR3 bases: TGCGCCAGCAGTCTCATGGGCGGCGATCAGCCCCAGCATTTT.

This clone was seen more than once but under ten times. The genes are TRBV9 and TRBJ2-5, with D perhaps TRBD1 (6 bases). Germline CDR1 is SGDLS and CDR2 is YYNGEE. The CDR3 spans 15 residues. Trimming stripped 3 bases from V and 5 bases from J, with 17 bases between. CDR3 bases: TGTGCCAGCAGCGCAGGGACACTCCCGGCGGAGACCCAGTACTTC. This codes for CASSAGTLPAETQYF.

The genes are TRBV10-1 and TRBJ1-1, with D tentatively TRBD1 (6 bases). V was pared by 3 bases and J by 2 bases, with 10 bases between. The CDR3 sequence is 14 residues long. Per the germline V gene, CDR1 is WNHNN and CDR2 is SYGVQD (reference sequence). The chain's CDR3 is CASSERTVNTEAFF. In nucleotides, the CDR3 is TGCGCCAGCAGTGAACGGACAGTAAACACTGAAGCTTTCTTT.

This chain connects TRBV28 to TRBJ2-7; TRBD2 aligns across 10 bases. Germline CDR1 and CDR2: MDHEN and SYDVKM. V shed 5 bases and J 5 bases; nucleotides not matched to a gene: 12. CDR3 length: 16 amino acids. For the CDR3, the DNA is TGTGCCAGCAGTACTCAGCTAGCGGGAGTTTTTCACGAGCAGTACTTC. Encoded protein: CASSTQLAGVFHEQYF.

As DNA, the CDR3 is TGTGCCAGCAGCCCCCGGGGACCGACGGGAGACTACGAGCAGTACGTC. This gives the protein CASSPRGPTGDYEQYV. This rearrangement joins TRBV7-9 to TRBJ2-7; maybe TRBD2 (6 bases). V shed 5 bases and J shed 3 bases, with 20 bases lying between them. Germline V CDR1 and CDR2: SEHNR, FQNEAQ (reference sequence). CDR3 length equals 16 residues.

The chain combines TRBV11-3 with TRBJ2-7, with 9 positions matching TRBD1. This CDR3 spans 14 amino acids. Germline CDR1 SGHNT, CDR2 YENEEA. V was pared by 4 bases and J by 3 bases, with 4 bases of the junction left unmatched. The CDR3 bases are TGTGCCAGCAGCTACGGACAGGGGAGCTACGAGCAGTACTTC. Translated, it gives CASSYGQGSYEQYF.

The chain combines TRBV5-5 with TRBJ2-3; 10 bases map to TRBD1. CDR1 is SGHKS and CDR2 is YYEKEE in the germline V gene (reference sequence). With 4 bases clipped from V and 7 bases from J, the junction kept 12 bases outside the gene matches. The CDR3 spans 16 residues. The CDR3 DNA reads TGTGCCAGCAGCAGTCGGGACAGGGGAAATTGGAATACGCAGTATTTT. Its protein product is CASSSRDRGNWNTQYF.

In its sample, this clone was seen once. This chain connects TRBV7-3 to TRBJ1-2, with 8 bases identical to TRBD1. The trim removed 0 bases at V and 8 bases at J, leaving 11 bases unmatched. The CDR3 has 16 amino acids. The germline V gene has CDR1 SGHTA and CDR2 FQGTGA. CDR3 bases: TGTGCCAGCAGCTTAACTGGATCAGGGGGCAATCAGGGCTACACCTTC. It is translated as CASSLTGSGGNQGYTF.

The chain is built from TRBV2 and TRBJ2-5, with a tentative D call TRBD2 (6 bases). The CDR3 is 13 residues long. The V gene lost 5 bases and the J gene lost 5 bases, with 12 bases spanning the gap. From germline, CDR1 is SNHLY and CDR2 FYNNEI. The CDR3 reads CASSRDLGETQYF. The CDR3 coding sequence is TGTGCCAGCAGTCGGGACTTAGGGGAGACCCAGTACTTC.

This clone turned up a few times. V is TRBV29-1 and J is TRBJ2-7, with D uncertain. Trimming removed 6 bases at V and 4 bases at J, with 10 bases between. This CDR3 region has 11 residues. Germline loops: CDR1 SQVTM, CDR2 ANQGSEA. CDR3 region: CSVLTEYEQYF. The DNA for the CDR3 is TGCAGCGTCCTGACTGAATACGAGCAGTACTTC.

The gene calls are TRBV28 and TRBJ2-5, with 13 bases aligning to TRBD2. The V gene end was trimmed by 7 bases and the J gene end by 6 bases; junction bases not matched to a gene: 5. Germline CDR1 and CDR2: MDHEN and SYDVKM. CDR3 length: 14 amino acids. The CDR3 is CASNPGLAGQTQYF. In DNA, the CDR3 is TGTGCCAGCAATCCGGGACTAGCGGGACAGACCCAGTACTTC. The whole variable domain, remainder taken from reference TRBV28 and TRBJ2-5, is DVKVTQSSRYLVKRTGEKVFLECVQDMDHENMFWYRQDPGLGLRLIYFSYDVKMKEKGDIPEGYSVSREKKERFSLILESASTNQTSMYLCASNPGLAGQTQYFGPGTRLLVL.

The chain carries TRBV19 and TRBJ1-1; D might be TRBD1 (5 bases). The V end was cut by 4 bases, the J end by 3 bases, with 12 bases between. CDR3 size: 14 residues. CDR1 and CDR2 from the germline V gene are LNHDA and SQIVND (reference sequence). The CDR3, as DNA: TGTGCCAGTAGTAGACCGACAGCAGACACTGAAGCTTTCTTT. Residues: CASSRPTADTEAFF.

This clone came up once. A much larger clonotype is one base distant, so this may be a read error. This chain links TRBV19 with TRBJ2-2; D possibly corresponds to TRBD2 (5 bases). From germline, CDR1 is LNHDA and CDR2 SQIVND (reference sequence). The CDR3 runs 15 residues. The CDR3 nucleotides are TGTGCCAGTAGCGTTCCGGGGTTTGGAACCGAGGAGCTGTTTTTT. It encodes CASSVPGFGTEELFF.

This clone was observed once. The rearrangement links TRBV10-3 to TRBJ1-5; the D gene is possibly TRBD1 (5 bases). Trimming took off 5 bases at V and 5 bases at J, with 13 bases between the two ends. Germline V lookup: CDR1 ENHRY, CDR2 SYGVKD. CDR3 length: 14 amino acids. CDR3 sequence: CAISTDGGDQPQHF. The CDR3 region has the DNA TGTGCCATCAGTACAGATGGGGGAGATCAGCCCCAGCATTTT.

The rearrangement uses TRBV30 and TRBJ2-3; no reliable D call. CDR3 length equals 12 residues. V shed 3 bases and J shed 4 bases, with 8 bases lying between them. Germline CDR1 GTSNPN, CDR2 SVGIG (reference sequence). DNA of the CDR3: TGTGCCTGGAGCAAGACACCAGATACGCAGTATTTT. Amino acids: CAWSKTPDTQYF.